One and the same sample provided the 8 T cell receptor beta chains below, sequenced in a study of T cell responses to AZD1222 COVID-19 vaccine. Profiling relied on immunoSEQ multiplex PCR, and the TCRdb table lists in-frame clones only, not all of them. The data contain 100,000 to 150,000 clones, 90% of them singletons. The sequenced sample was peripheral blood, obtained on day 0 of AZD1222 vaccination. The origin of the receptors is an adult in good health.

The chain recombines TRBV11-3 with TRBJ1-6; D gene uncertain. Germline values: CDR1 SGHNT, CDR2 YENEEA. The CDR3 covers 16 residues. V was clipped by 3 bases and J by 4 bases, with 13 bases between them. CDR3 sequence reads: CASSFNRQSYNSPLHF. In DNA, the CDR3 is TGTGCCAGCAGCTTCAACCGCCAGTCTTATAATTCACCCCTCCACTTT.

This clone was observed once. The chain employs TRBV24-1 and TRBJ2-5; TRBD2 agrees at 7 bases. Germline CDR1 and CDR2: KGHDR and SFDVKD. The CDR3 runs 14 residues. V was clipped by 5 bases and J by 7 bases; unmatched bases: 9. CDR3 DNA sequence: TGTGCCACCAGTGCCCCTGCGGGGGACGGGACCCAGTACTTC. Protein sequence: CATSAPAGDGTQYF.

V usage is TRBV28 and J usage is TRBJ2-7; 7 bases match TRBD2. The junction had 3 bases not matched to a gene; V was cut back by 8 bases and J by 2 bases. CDR1 MDHEN and CDR2 SYDVKM come from the germline V gene. The CDR3 covers 12 residues. CDR3 in DNA: TGTGCCAGCGGGAGGGTGGCCTACGAGCAGTACTTC. Protein sequence: CASGRVAYEQYF.

The gene calls are TRBV7-9 and TRBJ2-3, with 8 nucleotides matching TRBD2. Germline V gene lookup returns CDR1 SEHNR and CDR2 FQNEAQ (reference sequence). V shed 5 bases and J 2 bases; nucleotides not matched to a gene: 6. The length of the CDR3 is 15 residues. For the CDR3, the DNA is TGTGCCAGCAGCCCCTTGACTAGCGCCACAGATACGCAGTATTTT. It codes for CASSPLTSATDTQYF.

V gene TRBV29-1 combines with J gene TRBJ1-1; TRBD1 matches 7 bases. Per the germline V gene, CDR1 is SQVTM and CDR2 is ANQGSEA. The CDR3 has 14 amino acids. The trim removed 6 bases at V and 0 bases at J, leaving 7 bases unmatched. CDR3 sequence (DNA): TGCAGCGTAGAGCCGACAGGGATGAACACTGAAGCTTTCTTT. Protein sequence: CSVEPTGMNTEAFF.

The V call is TRBV28, the J call TRBJ1-1, with a weak D call TRBD1 (6 bases). The CDR3 extends over 15 amino acids. In germline, CDR1 is MDHEN, CDR2 SYDVKM. The germline V and J ends were trimmed by 6 bases and 5 bases, with 19 bases remaining between them. This CDR3 is CASSLRTPQGTEAFF. The CDR3 region has the DNA TGTGCCAGCAGCCTACGGACACCCCAGGGGACTGAAGCTTTCTTT.

The chain uses TRBV7-9 and TRBJ1-1; 10 bases line up with TRBD1. J was trimmed by 4 bases and V by 4 bases; bases with no gene match: 12. The germline V gene encodes CDR1 SEHNR and CDR2 FQNEAQ (reference sequence). The CDR3 totals 17 residues. CDR3 in amino acids: CASSYPGQGRRSTEAFF. CDR3 coding DNA: TGTGCCAGCAGCTATCCGGGACAGGGGCGGAGGAGCACTGAAGCTTTCTTT.

The genes are TRBV15 and TRBJ1-2; D may be TRBD1 (6 bases). V was clipped by 1 base and J by 13 bases, with 19 bases between them. Germline CDR1 reads LNHNV; CDR2 reads YYDKDF (reference sequence). This CDR3 comprises 14 residues. CDR3 nucleotides: TGTGCCACCAGCAGAGCCGATCCGGGGGGGCTAGGCACCTTC. Translation gives CATSRADPGGLGTF.